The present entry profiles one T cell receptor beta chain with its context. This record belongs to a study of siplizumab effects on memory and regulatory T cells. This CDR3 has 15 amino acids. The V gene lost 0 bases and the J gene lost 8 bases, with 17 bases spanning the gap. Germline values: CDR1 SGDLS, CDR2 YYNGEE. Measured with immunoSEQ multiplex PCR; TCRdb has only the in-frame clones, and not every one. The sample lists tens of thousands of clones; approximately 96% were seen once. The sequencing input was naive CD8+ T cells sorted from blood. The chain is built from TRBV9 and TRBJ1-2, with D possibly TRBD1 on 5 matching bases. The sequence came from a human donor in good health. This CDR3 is CASSVGGRTGRGYTF. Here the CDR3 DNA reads TGTGCCAGCAGCGTAGGGGGCCGGACTGGAAGGGGCTACACCTTC.